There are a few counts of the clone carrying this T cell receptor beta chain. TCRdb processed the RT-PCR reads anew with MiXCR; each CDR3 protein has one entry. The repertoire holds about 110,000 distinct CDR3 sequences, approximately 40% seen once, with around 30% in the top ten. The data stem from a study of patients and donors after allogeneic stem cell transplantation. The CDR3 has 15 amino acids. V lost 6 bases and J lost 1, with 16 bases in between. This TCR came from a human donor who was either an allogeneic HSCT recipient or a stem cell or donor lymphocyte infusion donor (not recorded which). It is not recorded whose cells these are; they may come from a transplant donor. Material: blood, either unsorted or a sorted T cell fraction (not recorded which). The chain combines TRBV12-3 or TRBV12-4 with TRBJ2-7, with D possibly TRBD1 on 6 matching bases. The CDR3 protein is CASRAQGLGSYEQYF. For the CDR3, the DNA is TGTGCCAGCAGGGCACAGGGTTTGGGGTCCTACGAGCAGTACTTC.